Below are 15 T cell receptor beta chains sequenced from a single sample in a study of T cells in tuberculosis. Time point described: new active TB diagnosis, blood taken before or within 7 days of starting treatment. This table comes from immunoSEQ multiplex PCR, and its TCRdb copy is limited to in-frame clones, with some not included. The sample yields about 34,000 clones, over 85% seen once. Source: PBMCs, taken at tuberculosis diagnosis. The receptors stem from an adult with tuberculosis.

The chain has TRBV21-1 and TRBJ1-1; the table names TRBD1, a call not compared with the DNA. TRBV21-1 is tagged as a pseudogene. The CDR3 contains 17 residues. CDR3 region: CASSKVCDRRWDTEAFF. The CDR3 nucleotides are TGTGCCAGCAGCAAAGTCTGTGACAGGAGGTGGGACACTGAAGCTTTCTTT.

The rearrangement links TRBV19 to TRBJ2-4; 8 bases are shared with TRBD2. With 6 bases clipped from V and 6 bases from J, the junction kept 13 bases outside the gene matches. Germline CDR1 reads LNHDA; CDR2 reads SQIVND (reference sequence). The CDR3 length is 16 residues. DNA of the CDR3: TGTGCCAGTAGCGACCGCGGGGGGCAGGAAGGAAACATTCAGTACTTC. Amino acid sequence: CASSDRGGQEGNIQYF.

The chain employs TRBV7-8 and TRBJ2-7, with TRBD2 matching over 8 bases. This CDR3 has 15 residues. Germline V gene sequence: CDR1 SGHVS, CDR2 FQNEAQ. J lost 2 bases, V lost 2 bases, and 5 bases had no gene match. This CDR3 is CASSLTGGATYEQYF. The DNA for the CDR3 is TGTGCCAGCAGCTTAACGGGGGGGGCGACCTACGAGCAGTACTTC.

The chain is built from TRBV5-1 and TRBJ2-1, with 9 nucleotides matching TRBD2. Germline V gene data show CDR1 as SGHRS and CDR2 as YFSETQ. The CDR3 is 16 amino acids. The junction had 4 bases not matched to a gene; V was cut back by 0 bases and J by 3 bases. The DNA of the CDR3 is TGCGCCAGCAGCTTGGCAACTAGCGGGTACTACAATGAGCAGTTCTTC. Translating gives CASSLATSGYYNEQFF.

The V and J genes are TRBV14 and TRBJ1-5, with a tentative D call TRBD1 (5 bases). There are 19 residues in the CDR3. Trimming took off 1 base at V and 1 base at J, with 20 bases between the two ends. The germline CDR1 and CDR2 sequences are SGHDN and FVKESK. The CDR3 DNA reads TGTGCCAGCAGCCAAGTGGGCAGCCGACAGTCCTGGAGCAATCAGCCCCAGCATTTT. It yields the protein CASSQVGSRQSWSNQPQHF. Full variable domain (rest looked up from reference TRBV14 and TRBJ1-5): EAGVTQFPSHSVIEKGQTVTLRCDPISGHDNLYWYRRVMGKEIKFLLHFVKESKQDESGMPNNRFLAERTGGTYSTLKVQPAELEDSGVYFCASSQVGSRQSWSNQPQHFGDGTRLSIL.

This clone ranks as medium-sized. The rearrangement joins TRBV29-1 to TRBJ2-7; 11 nucleotides align to TRBD1. Germline V CDR1 and CDR2: SQVTM, ANQGSEA. With V trimmed by 7 bases and J by 5 bases, 4 bases remained unmatched. This CDR3 spans 12 amino acids. CDR3 bases: TGCAGCGCCCGGACAGGGGGCAACGAGCAGTACTTC. Protein sequence: CSARTGGNEQYF.

V usage is TRBV9 and J usage is TRBJ1-5; TRBD1 agrees at 7 bases. J gave up 7 bases and V 4 bases, and 11 bases lay outside the gene matches. The CDR3 sequence is 15 residues long. Germline V gives CDR1 SGDLS, CDR2 YYNGEE. The CDR3 bases are TGTGCCAGCAGCCCGGGACAGACTTTGAAGCAGCCCCAGCATTTT. This sequence encodes CASSPGQTLKQPQHF. Together with reference TRBV9 and TRBJ1-5, the CDR3 gives the full variable domain: DSGVTQTPKHLITATGQRVTLRCSPRSGDLSVYWYQQSLDQGLQFLIQYYNGEERAKGNILERFSAQQFPDLHSELNLSSLELGDSALYFCASSPGQTLKQPQHFGDGTRLSIL.

V gene TRBV6-1 combines with J gene TRBJ1-2; 7 nucleotides agree with TRBD1. Germline values: CDR1 MNHNS, CDR2 SASEGT. The J segment lost 2 bases and the V segment lost 3 bases, leaving 6 bases of the junction unmatched. The CDR3 totals 15 residues. The CDR3 DNA follows: TGTGCCAGCAGTGAGGACAGGAGAACGAACTATGGCTACACCTTC. Translation gives CASSEDRRTNYGYTF.

CDR3: CASTRLASTDTQYF. CDR3 nucleotide sequence: TGTGCCAGCACCCGGCTAGCCAGCACAGATACGCAGTATTTT. The gene calls are TRBV9 and TRBJ2-3, with D possibly being TRBD2 (5 bases). The V end was cut by 6 bases, the J end by 0 bases, with 11 bases between. Germline V lookup: CDR1 SGDLS, CDR2 YYNGEE. CDR3 length: 14 amino acids.

This chain links TRBV28 with TRBJ1-5, with 7 bases matching TRBD1. Germline-derived CDR1 and CDR2 are MDHEN and SYDVKM. The CDR3 has 17 amino acids. The V and J ends lost 5 bases and 0 bases, in that order; junction bases with no gene match: 10. The CDR3 protein is CASSGQRGQPSNQPQHF. CDR3 coding DNA: TGTGCCAGCAGTGGGCAGAGGGGACAGCCTAGCAATCAGCCCCAGCATTTT.

The rearrangement links TRBV6-5 to TRBJ2-7; TRBD1 agrees at 8 bases. From germline, CDR1 is MNHEY and CDR2 SVGAGI. CDR3 size: 15 residues. The V segment lost 7 bases and the J segment 0 bases; nucleotides outside the gene matches: 8. CDR3 nucleotide sequence: TGTGCCAGCATTCGCGGACAGGGCTTCTCCTACGAGCAGTACTTC. This encodes CASIRGQGFSYEQYF.

The V and J genes are TRBV5-1 and TRBJ1-1; D call uncertain. The CDR3 extends over 13 amino acids. V was shortened by 0 bases and J by 5 bases, with 8 bases between the two germline ends. Per germline, CDR1 SGHRS and CDR2 YFSETQ. CDR3 in amino acids: CASSLGSVTEAFF. The CDR3 DNA sequence: TGCGCCAGCAGCTTGGGGTCAGTAACTGAAGCTTTCTTT.

The CDR3 DNA is TGTGCCAGCAGCCCAAGAAGCGGTGGGCTATACAATGAGCAGTTCTTC. This encodes CASSPRSGGLYNEQFF. The chain is built from TRBV11-2 and TRBJ2-1, with D possibly matching TRBD2 (5 bases). V gave up 5 bases and J gave up 4 bases, with 18 bases separating them. Germline V gene lookup returns CDR1 SGHAT and CDR2 FQNNGV. This CDR3 comprises 16 residues.

The V and J genes are TRBV11-2 and TRBJ1-3; 7 bases are a match to TRBD1. V lost 1 base and J lost 0; bases outside the gene matches: 0. The germline V gene has CDR1 SGHAT and CDR2 FQNNGV. This CDR3 spans 15 amino acids. The CDR3 loop is CASSLGDSSGNTIYF. Here the CDR3 DNA reads TGTGCCAGCAGCTTAGGGGACAGCTCTGGAAACACCATATATTTT.

This clone was detected once. This chain joins TRBV5-6 and TRBJ2-3; 15 bases align to TRBD2. Germline V gene sequence: CDR1 SGHDT, CDR2 YYEEEE. The junction had 11 bases not matched to a gene; V was cut back by 4 bases and J by 2 bases. This CDR3 contains 19 residues. CDR3 DNA sequence: TGTGCCAGCAGCCTCGGGACTAGCGGGGGGACTATTATCACAGATACGCAGTATTTT. It encodes CASSLGTSGGTIITDTQYF.